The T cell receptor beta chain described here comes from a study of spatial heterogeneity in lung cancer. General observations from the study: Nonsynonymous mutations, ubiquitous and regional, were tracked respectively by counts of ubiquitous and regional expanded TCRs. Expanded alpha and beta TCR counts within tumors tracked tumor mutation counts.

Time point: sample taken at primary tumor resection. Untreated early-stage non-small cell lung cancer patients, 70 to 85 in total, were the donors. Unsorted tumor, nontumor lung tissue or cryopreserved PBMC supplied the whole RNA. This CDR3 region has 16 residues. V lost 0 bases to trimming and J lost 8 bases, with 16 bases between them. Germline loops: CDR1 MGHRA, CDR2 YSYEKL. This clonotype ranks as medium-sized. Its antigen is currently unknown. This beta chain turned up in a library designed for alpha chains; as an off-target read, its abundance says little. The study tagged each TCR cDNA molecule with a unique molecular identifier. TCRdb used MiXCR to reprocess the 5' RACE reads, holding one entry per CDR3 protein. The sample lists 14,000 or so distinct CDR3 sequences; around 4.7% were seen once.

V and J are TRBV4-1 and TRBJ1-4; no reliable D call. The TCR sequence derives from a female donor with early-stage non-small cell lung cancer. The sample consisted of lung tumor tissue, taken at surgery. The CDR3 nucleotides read TGCGCCAGCAGCCAAGATATTAGGGCGCCACGGGAAAAACTGTTTTTT. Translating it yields CASSQDIRAPREKLFF.